This entry lists 22 T cell receptor beta chains sequenced from one sample in a study of Ad26.COV2.S vaccination and SARS-CoV-2 variants. Assay used: immunoSEQ multiplex PCR; TCRdb lists only in-frame clones, some missing. Of some 190,000 clones listed, approximately 90% were seen once; the top ten hold 5% to 6.5%. The sequencing used peripheral blood, collected after recovery from COVID-19. Receptor source: a human donor who had recovered from COVID-19.

The genes are TRBV6-5 and TRBJ1-4; perhaps TRBD1 as D (5 bases). The CDR3 contains 13 residues. The germline CDR1 and CDR2 sequences are MNHEY and SVGAGI. V lost 8 bases, J lost 4 bases, and 11 bases lay in between. CDR3 protein: CASGQGGNEKLFF. CDR3 sequence (DNA): TGTGCCAGCGGGCAGGGAGGTAATGAAAAACTGTTTTTT.

J is TRBJ2-7 and V is TRBV18; a possible D gene is TRBD2 (7 bases). The CDR3 has 14 amino acids. V was clipped by 4 bases and J by 4 bases, with 14 bases between them. Germline lookup yields CDR1 KGHSH and CDR2 LQKENI. CDR3: CASSLQGGEYEQYF. CDR3 bases: TGTGCCAGCTCACTACAAGGGGGGGAATACGAGCAGTACTTC.

This clone showed up just a few times. The chain uses TRBV12-3 or TRBV12-4 and TRBJ1-2, with D unresolved. The CDR3 runs to 12 residues. V shed 4 bases and J shed 2 bases, with 5 bases lying between them. CDR3 loop: CASSSLNYGYTF. The CDR3 coding sequence is TGTGCCAGCAGTTCCCTAAACTATGGCTACACCTTC.

The chain couples TRBV5-1 to TRBJ2-1; the D is unclear. Germline V gene data show CDR1 as SGHRS and CDR2 as YFSETQ. The V end lost 0 bases, the J end lost 7 bases, and 11 bases lay between the germline ends. The CDR3 loop spans 14 amino acids. Written as DNA, the CDR3 is TGCGCCAGCAGCTTGGAAGTTCGGCGGAATGAGCAGTTCTTC. Protein sequence: CASSLEVRRNEQFF. The full variable domain, completed using reference TRBV5-1 and TRBJ2-1, is KAGVTQTPRYLIKTRGQQVTLSCSPISGHRSVSWYQQTPGQGLQFLFEYFSETQRNKGNFPGRFSGRQFSNSRSEMNVSTLELGDSALYLCASSLEVRRNEQFFGPGTRLTVL.

The chain combines TRBV19 with TRBJ1-1; 8 bases map to TRBD1. This CDR3 has 17 residues. V dropped 5 bases and J dropped 4; count of bases not matched to a gene: 15. Germline V gene lookup returns CDR1 LNHDA and CDR2 SQIVND (reference sequence). The CDR3 DNA follows: TGTGCCAGTAGTTCCGGGACAGGCTTTCTCCTCGGCACTGAAGCTTTCTTT. The encoded protein is CASSSGTGFLLGTEAFF.

J is TRBJ1-2 and V is TRBV6-5, with TRBD1 matching over 8 bases. CDR1 and CDR2 from the germline V gene are MNHEY and SVGAGI. This CDR3 contains 13 residues. V trimming: 6 bases; J trimming: 2 bases; junction bases outside the gene matches: 2. In nucleotides, the CDR3 is TGTGCCAGCAGCCGGGACAGGAACTATGGCTACACCTTC. As protein: CASSRDRNYGYTF.

The V and J genes are TRBV19 and TRBJ1-3, with D unclear. The V gene lost 5 bases and the J gene lost 0 bases, with 8 bases spanning the gap. CDR1 is LNHDA, CDR2 SQIVND, per germline (reference sequence). The CDR3 runs 14 residues. The CDR3: CASSSRGSGNTIYF. The CDR3 coding sequence is TGTGCCAGTAGTTCCCGGGGCTCTGGAAACACCATATATTTT.

This rearrangement joins TRBV6-5 to TRBJ2-3; D not certain. Germline V lookup: CDR1 MNHEY, CDR2 SVGAGI. Trimming cost V 2 bases and J 2 bases, with 14 bases left between them. The CDR3 runs to 16 residues. In DNA form, the CDR3 reads TGTGCCAGCAGTTACGGGGTAGCTGCTAACACAGATACGCAGTATTTT. As protein: CASSYGVAANTDTQYF.

The chain links TRBV10-2 to TRBJ2-1, with D maybe TRBD2 (6 bases). From germline, CDR1 is WSHSY and CDR2 SAAADI. CDR3 length: 15 residues. The V and J ends lost 3 bases and 8 bases respectively, with 17 bases between them. The CDR3 nucleotides read TGCGCCAGCAGTGACCTCGGGACTTATAGGGATGAGCAGTTCTTC. It yields the protein CASSDLGTYRDEQFF.

The V gene is TRBV7-3, the J gene TRBJ1-1; D possibly corresponds to TRBD1 (6 bases). This CDR3 is 18 amino acids long. V was clipped by 5 bases and J by 2 bases, with 24 bases between them. The germline V gene has CDR1 SGHTA and CDR2 FQGTGA. The chain's CDR3 is CASSPYYRGAAENTEAFF. The CDR3 DNA reads TGTGCCAGCAGCCCCTATTATAGGGGGGCGGCAGAAAACACTGAAGCTTTCTTT.

V is TRBV7-2 and J is TRBJ2-3; 8 nucleotides line up with TRBD2. The CDR3 covers 16 residues. V lost 5 bases, J lost 3 bases, and 10 bases stayed unmatched. Germline V gene sequence: CDR1 SGHTA, CDR2 FQGNSA. The CDR3 sequence is CASSPGGLAGTDTQYF. Written as DNA, the CDR3 is TGTGCCAGCAGCCCGGGGGGGTTAGCGGGAACAGATACGCAGTATTTT. The whole variable domain, filled in from reference TRBV7-2 and TRBJ2-3, reads GAGVSQSPSNKVTEKGKDVELRCDPISGHTALYWYRQSLGQGLEFLIYFQGNSAPDKSGLPSDRFSAERTGGSVSTLTIQRTQQEDSAVYLCASSPGGLAGTDTQYFGPGTRLTVL.

V and J are TRBV7-2 and TRBJ2-1, with D tentatively TRBD1 (6 bases). The germline V gene encodes CDR1 SGHTA and CDR2 FQGNSA. V was pared by 1 base and J by 4 bases, with 11 bases between. The CDR3 spans 15 residues. The CDR3: CASSLGRDIYNEQFF. The CDR3 nucleotides read TGTGCCAGCAGCTTAGGCAGGGACATTTACAATGAGCAGTTCTTC.

The chain carries TRBV5-1 and TRBJ1-1; the match to TRBD1 covers 11 bases. CDR3 size: 14 residues. Germline V CDR1 and CDR2: SGHRS, YFSETQ. J gave up 5 bases and V 4 bases, and 4 bases lay outside the gene matches. The CDR3 region is CASSEDRGLTEAFF. DNA for the CDR3: TGCGCCAGCAGCGAGGACAGGGGGCTGACTGAAGCTTTCTTT.

This sequence joins TRBV9 and TRBJ2-1; TRBD2 is a possible D gene (6 bases). Germline V gene data show CDR1 as SGDLS and CDR2 as YYNGEE. The CDR3 sequence is 18 residues long. Trimming took off 3 bases at V and 2 bases at J, with 21 bases between the two ends. CDR3 DNA sequence: TGTGCCAGCAGCGCCGGCGGGCGGGGAAGTTGGGCCTACAATGAGCAGTTCTTC. Protein product: CASSAGGRGSWAYNEQFF.

The chain links TRBV11-2 to TRBJ1-2; the match to TRBD1 covers 12 bases. V trimming: 4 bases; J trimming: 6 bases; junction bases outside the gene matches: 9. The CDR3 is made up of 16 amino acids. Per the germline V gene, CDR1 is SGHAT and CDR2 is FQNNGV. CDR3 loop: CASSSHRDRGRNGYTF. The CDR3 nucleotides read TGTGCCAGCAGCTCTCACCGGGACAGGGGGCGGAATGGCTACACCTTC.

V usage is TRBV10-3 and J usage is TRBJ1-1; tentative D call: TRBD1 (5 bases). V was trimmed by 4 bases and J by 3 bases, leaving 12 bases between them. Germline lookup yields CDR1 ENHRY and CDR2 SYGVKD. The CDR3 contains 14 residues. CDR3 in amino acids: CAISGAGRDTEAFF. CDR3 coding DNA: TGTGCCATCAGTGGGGCGGGACGGGACACTGAAGCTTTCTTT.

The chain combines TRBV7-3 with TRBJ2-2; 10 bases align to TRBD2. This CDR3 spans 16 amino acids. Germline loops: CDR1 SGHTA, CDR2 FQGTGA. The V gene end was trimmed by 5 bases and the J gene end by 5 bases; junction bases not matched to a gene: 8. CDR3 nucleotides: TGTGCCAGCAGCCCTAACAGCGGGAGGGGGACCGGGGAGCTGTTTTTT. It codes for CASSPNSGRGTGELFF.

This clone has a handful of counts. The chain links TRBV7-9 to TRBJ1-2, with a weak D call TRBD1 (5 bases). Germline CDR1 SEHNR, CDR2 FQNEAQ (reference sequence). Deletions cut 7 bases from V and 2 bases from J, with 17 bases between. The CDR3 contains 15 residues. CDR3 protein: CASTLIWDGNYGYTF. CDR3 DNA: TGTGCCAGCACCCTTATCTGGGACGGGAACTATGGCTACACCTTC.

As to this clone: At the DNA level, this CDR3 is encoded by other sequences in the same sample as well. The CDR3 nucleotides read TGTGCCAGCAGAGGTGACGGCAATCAGCCCCAGCATTTT. This gives the protein CASRGDGNQPQHF. The chain combines TRBV12-3 or TRBV12-4 with TRBJ1-5, with D unresolved. V was trimmed by 6 bases and J by 2 bases, leaving 8 bases between them. The CDR3 has 13 amino acids.

The chain combines TRBV7-9 with TRBJ2-1; D unresolved. V was shortened by 2 bases and J by 6 bases, with 2 bases between the two germline ends. Germline V gene lookup returns CDR1 SEHNR and CDR2 FQNEAQ (reference sequence). The CDR3 contains 11 residues. The CDR3 sequence is CASSLSNEQFF. CDR3 nucleotides: TGTGCCAGCAGCTTAAGCAATGAGCAGTTCTTC.

This clone was seen a handful of times. The rearrangement links TRBV5-6 to TRBJ1-6; D is possibly TRBD1 (5 bases). The CDR3 is made up of 14 amino acids. Between the trimmed V and J ends, which lost 0 bases and 10 bases, there was a span of 11 bases. From germline, CDR1 is SGHDT and CDR2 YYEEEE. CDR3 region: CASSLGGLRSPLHF. As DNA, the CDR3 is TGTGCCAGCAGCTTGGGGGGCCTCCGCTCACCCCTCCACTTT.

The J gene is TRBJ2-3, the V gene TRBV5-8; D could derive from TRBD1 or TRBD2 (5 bases each). The V gene lost 6 bases and the J gene lost 3 bases, with 17 bases spanning the gap. The CDR3 spans 15 residues. Germline CDR1 SGHTS, CDR2 YDEGEE. CDR3 sequence reads: CASTQDRWGTDTQYF. The CDR3 coding sequence is TGTGCCAGCACCCAGGATAGGTGGGGGACAGATACGCAGTATTTT.